Listed below are T cell receptor beta chains from one sample, sequenced in a study of post-analysis software for immune sequencing data. TCRdb reanalysed the PCR reads using MiXCR and keeps one entry per CDR3 protein. This sample yields 820,000 or so distinct CDR3 sequences, of which roughly half are seen a single time; 4.6% belongs to the top ten. Material: blood. The receptor set was obtained from a girl aged 5-17 years with multiple sclerosis. CDR3s leave out the opening cysteine and the closing phenylalanine or tryptophan. Expanded clones get a size class; other rows say once, few or many, or leave the size out.

cdr3_aa cdr3_length clone_size v_call
ASRTGTPDGYT 11 - TRBV7-9
SASNRENTEAF 11 - TRBV20-1
AILTEATNEKLF 12 - TRBV7-9
ASSLRGISADTQY 13 - TRBV5-1
ASSFPFPGSHEQY 13 - TRBV12-3/TRBV12-4
ASSYVPGLVNEQF 13 - TRBV6-5
ASSEPGQGVYEQY 13 - TRBV28
ASSKRQGAVGEQF 13 - TRBV7-9
SARDKTDTQY 10 - TRBV20-1
ASSPDGSYNGQF 12 - TRBV7-9
ASSTLLGPTDTQY 13 - TRBV12-3/TRBV12-4
ASALWGSGTDTQY 13 - TRBV28
ASSENPISGGAYEQY 15 few TRBV9
ASSQVFQGNGETQY 14 - TRBV4-1
ASSLAWDFYNEQF 13 - TRBV7-2
SARDLGRAYQETQY 14 once TRBV20-1
ATSRDRLSSSYEQY 14 few TRBV15
ASSGLLAGVYNEQF 14 - TRBV9
ASSLPLEEQF 10 - TRBV7-2
ASSSSQEQF 9 - TRBV7-3
ASSVKRSGQGHYGYT 15 - TRBV2
ASSLTGRVYQPQH 13 - TRBV12-3/TRBV12-4